A selection of T cell receptor beta chains follows, all from one sample in a study of beta chain features in type 1 diabetes. Sequencing was performed with immunoSEQ multiplex PCR; in TCRdb, only in-frame clones are kept and a portion is missing. This sample carries around 240,000 clones, approximately 70% of them seen once, and the ten largest clones take approximately 0.053%. Sequencing was performed on naive CD4+ T cells from blood. The receptor source for this set is a man aged 30-40 years in good health. The CDR3 runs from the conserved cysteine through the conserved F or W. D genes are given only for firm matches. Part of the rows lack a size; the others show once, few, many or a class for expanded clones.

abundance	v_gene	j_gene	len	d_gene	CDR3aa	CDR3nt
-	TRBV5-1	TRBJ2-6	16	-	CASSPWTVSGANVLTF	TGCGCCAGCAGCCCTTGGACAGTCTCTGGGGCCAACGTCCTGACTTTC
few	TRBV29-1	TRBJ2-7	12	-	CSVRAGTYEQYF	TGCAGCGTTAGGGCTGGGACCTACGAGCAGTACTTC
-	TRBV9	TRBJ2-1	13	-	CASSVASLNEQFF	TGTGCCAGCAGCGTAGCTAGTCTTAATGAGCAGTTCTTC
few	TRBV30	TRBJ2-3	13	-	CAWRSGSTDTQYF	TGTGCCTGGAGATCCGGTAGCACAGATACGCAGTATTTT
few	TRBV30	TRBJ2-2	14	-	CAWRENRLTGELFF	TGTGCCTGGAGAGAGAACAGGCTCACCGGGGAGCTGTTTTTT
-	TRBV5-4	TRBJ2-5	16	TRBD2	CASSPTGTSNGETQYF	TGTGCCAGCAGCCCGACCGGGACTAGCAATGGGGAGACCCAGTACTTC
-	TRBV15	TRBJ1-4	14	-	CATSTHPKEEKLFF	TGTGCCACCAGCACCCATCCCAAGGAGGAAAAACTGTTTTTT
-	TRBV25-1	TRBJ2-7	11	-	CASTQGYEQYF	TGTGCCAGCACCCAAGGGTACGAGCAGTACTTC
-	TRBV28	TRBJ2-5	12	-	CASSTIPETQYF	TGTGCCAGCAGTACCATCCCGGAGACCCAGTACTTC
-	TRBV7-9	TRBJ2-3	13	TRBD2	CASSEGLADTQYF	TGTGCCAGCAGCGAGGGACTAGCAGATACGCAGTATTTT
-	TRBV11-2	TRBJ2-7	12	-	CATRRGSYEQYF	TGTGCCACGAGGAGGGGGAGTTACGAGCAGTACTTC
-	TRBV7-9	TRBJ2-1	14	-	CASSRGPPAPEQFF	TGTGCCAGCAGCCGGGGACCCCCGGCTCCAGAGCAGTTCTTC
-	TRBV29-1	TRBJ1-1	15	-	CSVEGRGRMNTEAFF	TGCAGCGTTGAAGGGCGGGGGCGAATGAACACTGAAGCTTTCTTT
-	TRBV9	TRBJ2-1	14	-	CASSVATSFNEQFF	TGTGCCAGCAGCGTAGCTACCTCGTTCAATGAGCAGTTCTTC
few	TRBV29-1	TRBJ2-7	12	-	CSVAQGTYEQYF	TGCAGCGTTGCCCAGGGTACCTACGAGCAGTACTTC
few	TRBV29-1	TRBJ2-1	10	-	CSVERAGRFF	TGCAGCGTTGAGAGGGCAGGGCGGTTCTTC
-	TRBV6-5	TRBJ2-4	14	-	CASSYSVLGDIQYF	TGTGCCAGCAGTTACTCGGTCTTGGGGGACATTCAGTACTTC
-	TRBV29-1	TRBJ2-3	14	-	CSVAGVPSTDTQYF	TGCAGCGTTGCTGGTGTTCCTAGCACAGATACGCAGTATTTT
-	TRBV25-1	TRBJ2-3	11	-	CASSEYITQYF	TGTGCCAGCAGTGAATATATTACGCAGTATTTT
once	TRBV18	TRBJ1-5	13	-	CASSAGPNQPQHF	TGTGCCAGCTCAGCCGGGCCGAATCAGCCCCAGCATTTT
-	TRBV28	TRBJ2-7	13	-	CASSFGLAYEQYF	TGTGCCAGCAGTTTCGGACTGGCCTACGAGCAGTACTTC
-	TRBV7-9	TRBJ1-4	14	TRBD1	CASSSGTGAGKLFF	TGTGCCAGCAGCTCAGGGACAGGGGCCGGAAAACTGTTTTTT
-	TRBV4-2	TRBJ2-3	14	-	CASSQDIATATQYF	TGTGCCAGCAGCCAAGATATTGCGACCGCTACGCAGTATTTT
-	TRBV9	TRBJ2-6	15	-	CASSPWGSGANVLTF	TGTGCCAGCAGCCCCTGGGGATCTGGGGCCAACGTCCTGACTTTC
-	TRBV29-1	TRBJ2-6	17	-	CSVEDRGRRAGANVLTF	TGCAGCGTTGAAGACAGAGGCCGGCGGGCTGGGGCCAACGTCCTGACTTTC
-	TRBV30	TRBJ2-7	11	-	CAWSVRDEQYF	TGTGCCTGGAGTGTACGAGACGAGCAGTACTTC
-	TRBV30	TRBJ2-5	15	-	CAWSVRGAMKETQYF	TGTGCCTGGAGTGTAAGGGGGGCGATGAAAGAGACCCAGTACTTC